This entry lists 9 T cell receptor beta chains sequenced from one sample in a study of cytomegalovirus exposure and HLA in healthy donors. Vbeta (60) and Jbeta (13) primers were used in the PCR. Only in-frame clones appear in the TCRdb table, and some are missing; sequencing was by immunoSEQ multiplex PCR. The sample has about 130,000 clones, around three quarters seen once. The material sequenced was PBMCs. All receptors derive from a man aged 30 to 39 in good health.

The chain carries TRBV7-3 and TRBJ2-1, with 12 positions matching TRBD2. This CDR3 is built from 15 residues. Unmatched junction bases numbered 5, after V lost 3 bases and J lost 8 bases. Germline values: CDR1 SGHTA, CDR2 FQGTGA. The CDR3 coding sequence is TGTGCCAGCAGCTTTCTAGCGGGAGGGCCCTATGAGCAGTTCTTC. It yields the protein CASSFLAGGPYEQFF.

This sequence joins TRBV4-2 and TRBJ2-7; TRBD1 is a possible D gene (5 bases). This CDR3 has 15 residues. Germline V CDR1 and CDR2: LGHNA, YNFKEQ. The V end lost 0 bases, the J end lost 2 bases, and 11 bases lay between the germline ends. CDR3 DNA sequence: TGTGCCAGCAGCCAAGAAGGGGTAGGGCCCTACGAGCAGTACTTC. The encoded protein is CASSQEGVGPYEQYF.

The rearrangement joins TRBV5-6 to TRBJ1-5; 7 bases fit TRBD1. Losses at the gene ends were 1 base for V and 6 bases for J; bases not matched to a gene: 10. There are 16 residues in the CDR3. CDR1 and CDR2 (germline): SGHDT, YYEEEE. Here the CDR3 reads CASSLFPGGYRQPQHF. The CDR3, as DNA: TGTGCCAGCAGCTTGTTTCCAGGGGGATATCGTCAGCCCCAGCATTTT.

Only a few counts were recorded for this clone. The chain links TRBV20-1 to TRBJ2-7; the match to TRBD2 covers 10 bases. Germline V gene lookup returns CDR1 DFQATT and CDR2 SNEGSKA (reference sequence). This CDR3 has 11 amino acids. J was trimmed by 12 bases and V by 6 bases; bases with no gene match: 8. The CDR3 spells CSALTSGRAYF. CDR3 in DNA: TGCAGTGCGTTGACTAGCGGGCGGGCGTACTTC.

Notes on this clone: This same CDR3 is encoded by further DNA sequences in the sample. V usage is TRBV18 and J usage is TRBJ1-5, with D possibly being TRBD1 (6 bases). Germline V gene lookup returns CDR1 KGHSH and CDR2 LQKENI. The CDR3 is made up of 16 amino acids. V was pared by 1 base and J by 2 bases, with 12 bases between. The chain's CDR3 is CASSPRTAGGNQPQHF. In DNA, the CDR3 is TGTGCCAGCTCACCACGGACAGCCGGGGGCAATCAGCCCCAGCATTTT.

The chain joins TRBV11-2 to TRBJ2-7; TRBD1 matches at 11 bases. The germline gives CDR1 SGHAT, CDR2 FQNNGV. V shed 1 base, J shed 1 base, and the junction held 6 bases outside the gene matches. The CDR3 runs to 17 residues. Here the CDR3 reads CASSLGTGGVKSYEQYF. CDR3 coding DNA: TGTGCCAGCAGCTTAGGGACAGGGGGCGTGAAATCCTACGAGCAGTACTTC.

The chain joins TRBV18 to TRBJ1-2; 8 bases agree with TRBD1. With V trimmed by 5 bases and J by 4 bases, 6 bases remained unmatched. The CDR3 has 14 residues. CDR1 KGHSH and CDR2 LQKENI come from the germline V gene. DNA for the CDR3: TGTGCCAGCTCAGGGCAGGGGGCCGGCTATGGCTACACCTTC. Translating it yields CASSGQGAGYGYTF.

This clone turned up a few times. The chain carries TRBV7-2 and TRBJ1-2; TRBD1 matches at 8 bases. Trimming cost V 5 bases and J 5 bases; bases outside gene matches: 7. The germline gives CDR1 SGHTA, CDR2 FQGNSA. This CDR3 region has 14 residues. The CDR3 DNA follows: TGTGCCAGCAGCGCTCGGACAGGGCGATATGGCTACACCTTC. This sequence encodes CASSARTGRYGYTF.

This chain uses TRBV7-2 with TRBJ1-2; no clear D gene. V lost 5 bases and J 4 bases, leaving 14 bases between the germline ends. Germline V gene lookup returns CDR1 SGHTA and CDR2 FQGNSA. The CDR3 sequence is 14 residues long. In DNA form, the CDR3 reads TGTGCCAGCAGCCCCCCGGCAGGCCCCTATGGCTACACCTTC. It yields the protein CASSPPAGPYGYTF.